What follows is one TCR beta chain and its context. The antigen is undetermined. Multiple V-beta primers and a C-beta primer amplified TCRB from RNA. TCRB cDNA was made from approximately 0.5 ug total RNA. These TCRB libraries lack any described unique molecular identifiers. Each CDR3 protein gets one entry after TCRdb re-called the multiplex PCR reads with MiXCR. This sample has about 15,000 distinct CDR3 sequences, with approximately 71% found just once. These data come from a study of tumor-infiltrating lymphocytes in glioblastoma multiforme. Whole-study results and caveats: Only one glioblastoma patient had TCR and mutation analysis. No surface-marker sorting into functional T cell subtypes was done.

This receptor was taken from a male donor with glioblastoma. What was sequenced was brain tumor tissue.

The CDR3 DNA reads as TGTGCCAACAGACACGGGGGGGTCAATGAGCAGTTCTTC. Translating it yields CANRHGGVNEQFF. The V gene is TRBV6-2 or TRBV6-3, the J gene TRBJ2-1; the match to TRBD2 covers 8 bases. Germline V gene sequence: CDR1 MNHEY, CDR2 SVGEGT. The V gene end was trimmed by 10 bases and the J gene end by 6 bases; junction bases not matched to a gene: 8. This CDR3 has 13 amino acids.